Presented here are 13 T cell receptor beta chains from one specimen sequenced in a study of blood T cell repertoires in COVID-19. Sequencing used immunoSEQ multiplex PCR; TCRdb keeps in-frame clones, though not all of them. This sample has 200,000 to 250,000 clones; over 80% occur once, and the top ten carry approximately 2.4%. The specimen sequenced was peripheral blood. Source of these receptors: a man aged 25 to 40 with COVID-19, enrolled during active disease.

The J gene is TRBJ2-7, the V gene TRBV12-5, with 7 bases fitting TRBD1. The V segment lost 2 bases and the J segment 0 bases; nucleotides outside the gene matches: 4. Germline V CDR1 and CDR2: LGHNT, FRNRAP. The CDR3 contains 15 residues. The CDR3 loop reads CASGLRYRGSYEQYF. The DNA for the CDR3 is TGTGCTAGTGGTTTGCGTTACAGGGGCTCCTACGAGCAGTACTTC.

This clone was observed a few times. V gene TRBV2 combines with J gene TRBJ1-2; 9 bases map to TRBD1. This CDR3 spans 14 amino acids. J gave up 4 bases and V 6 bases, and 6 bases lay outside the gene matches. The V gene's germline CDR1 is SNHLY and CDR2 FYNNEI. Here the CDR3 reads CASSPGQGGYGYTF. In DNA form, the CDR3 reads TGTGCCAGCAGCCCGGGACAGGGAGGCTATGGCTACACCTTC.

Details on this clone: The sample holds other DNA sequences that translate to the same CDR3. The CDR3 region is CASSPAGSSGNTIYF. DNA for the CDR3: TGTGCCAGCAGCCCCGCAGGAAGCTCTGGAAACACCATATATTTT. The rearrangement uses TRBV7-9 and TRBJ1-3; D uncertain. CDR3 length: 15 residues. The germline V and J ends were trimmed by 5 bases and 0 bases, with 11 bases remaining between them. The germline CDR1 and CDR2 sequences are SEHNR and FQNEAQ (reference sequence).

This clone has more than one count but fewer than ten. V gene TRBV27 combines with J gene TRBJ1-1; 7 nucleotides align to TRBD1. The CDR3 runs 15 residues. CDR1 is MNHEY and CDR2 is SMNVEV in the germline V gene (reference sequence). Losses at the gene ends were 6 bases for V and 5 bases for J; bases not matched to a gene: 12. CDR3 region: CASRGGGAPRTEAFF. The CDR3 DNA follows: TGTGCCAGCAGAGGAGGGGGCGCCCCGAGAACTGAAGCTTTCTTT.

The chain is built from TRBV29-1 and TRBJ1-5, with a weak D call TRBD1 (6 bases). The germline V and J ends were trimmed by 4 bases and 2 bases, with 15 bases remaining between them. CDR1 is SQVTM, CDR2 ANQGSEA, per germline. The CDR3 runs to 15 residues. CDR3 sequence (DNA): TGCAGCGTTGCCTACATACAGGGAGGCAATCAGCCCCAGCATTTT. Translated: CSVAYIQGGNQPQHF.

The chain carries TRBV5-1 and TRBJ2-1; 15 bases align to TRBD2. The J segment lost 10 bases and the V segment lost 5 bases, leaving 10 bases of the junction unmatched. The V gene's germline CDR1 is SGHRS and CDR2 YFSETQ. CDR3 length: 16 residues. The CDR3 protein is CASSPPGLAGGGEQFF. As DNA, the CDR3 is TGCGCCAGCAGTCCACCGGGACTAGCGGGAGGAGGAGAGCAGTTCTTC.

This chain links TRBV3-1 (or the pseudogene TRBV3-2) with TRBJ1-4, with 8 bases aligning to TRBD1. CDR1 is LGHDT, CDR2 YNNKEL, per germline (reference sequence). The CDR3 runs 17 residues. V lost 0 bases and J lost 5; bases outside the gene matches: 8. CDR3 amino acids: CASSQDPPRTGNEKLFF. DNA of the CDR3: TGTGCCAGCAGCCAAGACCCTCCCCGGACAGGGAATGAAAAACTGTTTTTT.

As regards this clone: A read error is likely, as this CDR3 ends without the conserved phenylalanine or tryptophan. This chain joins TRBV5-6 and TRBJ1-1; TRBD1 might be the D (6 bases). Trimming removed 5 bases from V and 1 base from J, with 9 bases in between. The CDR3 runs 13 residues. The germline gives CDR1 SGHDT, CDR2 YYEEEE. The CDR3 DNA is TGTGCCAGCAGTTTGACAGGGAACACTGAAGCTTTCCCC. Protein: CASSLTGNTEAFP.

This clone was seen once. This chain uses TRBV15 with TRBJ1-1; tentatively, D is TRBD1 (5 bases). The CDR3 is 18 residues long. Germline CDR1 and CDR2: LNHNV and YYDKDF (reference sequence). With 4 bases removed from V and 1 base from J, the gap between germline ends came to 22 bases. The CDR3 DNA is TGTGCCACCAGCACGGTATCGGCAACGGGGGGAGGGAACACTGAAGCTTTCTTT. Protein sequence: CATSTVSATGGGNTEAFF.

CDR3 protein: CASSGLAVTGELFF. For the CDR3, the DNA is TGTGCCAGCAGCGGCCTAGCGGTCACCGGGGAGCTGTTTTTT. This rearrangement joins TRBV2 to TRBJ2-2; 7 nucleotides align to TRBD2. The CDR3 has 14 amino acids. The V and J ends lost 6 bases and 4 bases, in that order; junction bases with no gene match: 5. Germline V gene lookup returns CDR1 SNHLY and CDR2 FYNNEI. The complete variable domain, with remaining parts taken from reference TRBV2 and TRBJ2-2, reads EPEVTQTPSHQVTQMGQEVILRCVPISNHLYFYWYRQILGQKVEFLVSFYNNEISEKSEIFDDQFSVERPDGSNFTLKIRSTKLEDSAMYFCASSGLAVTGELFFGEGSRLTVL.

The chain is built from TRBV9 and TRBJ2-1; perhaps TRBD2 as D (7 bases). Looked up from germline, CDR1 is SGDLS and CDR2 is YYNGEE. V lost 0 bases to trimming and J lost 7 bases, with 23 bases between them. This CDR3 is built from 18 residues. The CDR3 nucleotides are TGTGCCAGCAGCGTAGCTGTGGCGGGGGCCTATGGGTTGAATGAGCAGTTCTTC. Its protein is CASSVAVAGAYGLNEQFF. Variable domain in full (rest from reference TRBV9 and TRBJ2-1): DSGVTQTPKHLITATGQRVTLRCSPRSGDLSVYWYQQSLDQGLQFLIQYYNGEERAKGNILERFSAQQFPDLHSELNLSSLELGDSALYFCASSVAVAGAYGLNEQFFGPGTRLTVL.

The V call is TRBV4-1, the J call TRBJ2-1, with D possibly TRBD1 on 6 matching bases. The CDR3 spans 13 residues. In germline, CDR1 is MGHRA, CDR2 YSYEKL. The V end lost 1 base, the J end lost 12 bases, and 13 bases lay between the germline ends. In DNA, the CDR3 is TGCGCCAGCAGCCAAGTCCCCAGGGGATGGCAGTTCTTC. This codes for CASSQVPRGWQFF.

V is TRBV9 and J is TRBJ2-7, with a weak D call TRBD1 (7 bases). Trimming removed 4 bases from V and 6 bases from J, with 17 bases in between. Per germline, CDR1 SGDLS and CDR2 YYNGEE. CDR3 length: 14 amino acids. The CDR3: CASSPRGLEGEQYF. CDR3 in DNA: TGTGCCAGCAGCCCCAGGGGGTTGGAGGGCGAGCAGTACTTC.